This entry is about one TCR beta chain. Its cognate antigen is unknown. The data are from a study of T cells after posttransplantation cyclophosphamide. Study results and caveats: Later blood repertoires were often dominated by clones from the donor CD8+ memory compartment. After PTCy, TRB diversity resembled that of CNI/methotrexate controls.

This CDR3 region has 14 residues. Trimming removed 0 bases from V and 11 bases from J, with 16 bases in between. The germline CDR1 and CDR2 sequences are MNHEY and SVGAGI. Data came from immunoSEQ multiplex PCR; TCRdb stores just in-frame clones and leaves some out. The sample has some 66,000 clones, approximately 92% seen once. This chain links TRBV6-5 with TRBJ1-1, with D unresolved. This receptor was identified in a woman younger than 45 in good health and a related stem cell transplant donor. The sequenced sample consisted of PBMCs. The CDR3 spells CASSYSAPSNQAFF. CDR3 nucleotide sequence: TGTGCCAGCAGTTACTCGGCCCCATCGAACCAGGCTTTCTTT.